This TCR beta chain was captured by sequencing in a study of cytomegalovirus exposure and HLA in healthy donors. Broader study findings: An analysis was carried out at a later point. It showed that HLA-associated TCR beta chains were more clonally expanded than equally common non-associated chains. The study put 150 or so TCR beta chains on its list as cytomegalovirus-associated.

A note on this clone: Its antigen is undetermined.

Nominal health characterized the donors when sampled, though unrecorded immune exposures were likely. V dropped 6 bases and J dropped 3; count of bases not matched to a gene: 15. This CDR3 contains 18 residues. Per germline, CDR1 SNHLY and CDR2 FYNNEI. The PCR was carried out with 60 Vbeta primers and 13 Jbeta primers. Libraries were prepared by immunoSEQ multiplex PCR; TCRdb keeps only in-frame clonotypes and omits some of them. Its clone listing holds around 34,000 clones. The TCR sequence derives from a woman aged 40-49 years in good health and CMV-seropositive. Sequencing was performed on PBMCs. This chain uses TRBV2 with TRBJ2-7, with TRBD2 identical over 12 bases. CDR3 region: CASSGHRLAGGKGYEQYF. DNA for the CDR3: TGTGCCAGCAGCGGCCATAGGCTAGCGGGGGGGAAGGGCTACGAGCAGTACTTC.